This T cell receptor beta chain comes out of a study of blood T cell repertoires in COVID-19. Study in general: Sites across the United States, Italy and Spain contributed samples from acute and convalescent COVID-19. The analysed material was cDNA or gDNA that came from T cells, B-cell-depleted T cells, or PBMCs.

Regarding this clone: Other DNA variants within this sample encode the same CDR3.

The V gene lost 0 bases and the J gene lost 7 bases, with 7 bases spanning the gap. Per germline, CDR1 MNHEY and CDR2 SVGAGI. The CDR3 has 13 amino acids. Original methodology: Amplified reference gene primers provided the basis for estimating nucleated cell counts. Using immunoSEQ multiplex PCR, the repertoire was profiled, and TCRdb retains in-frame clones only, with some absent. V, J and clone size are those of that table, while D and trimming were read from the DNA. The sample has roughly 330,000 clones, roughly 88% seen once; the top ten hold under 2%. The chain combines TRBV6-5 with TRBJ1-5; D unclear. The sequence came from a woman aged 45-65 years with acute or convalescent COVID-19. The sample taken for sequencing was peripheral blood. The CDR3 sequence is CASSYSNGQPQHF. CDR3 nucleotides: TGTGCCAGCAGTTACTCTAACGGGCAGCCCCAGCATTTT.